Presented here are 24 T cell receptor beta chains from one specimen sequenced in a study of lymphopenia after photon versus proton radiotherapy (dated by TCRdb to the late 2010s). Libraries were constructed by the immunoSEQ multiplex PCR assay. TCRdb holds this immuneACCESS table with in-frame rearrangements only. Some clones are missing; in checked studies, unresolved V genes explain under half, and the rest has no known cause. The sample data list about 20,000 clones, and about four fifths of these were observed just once. The ten largest account for 2.5% to 3.5% of the sample. The sequenced sample was peripheral blood, obtained from a patient treated with photon-based radiotherapy. The receptors here all came from a woman between 45 and 65 years old with pancreatic cancer.

The chain employs TRBV7-9 and TRBJ1-3; D is undetermined. V lost 3 bases and J lost 8, with 14 bases in between. Germline CDR1 reads SEHNR; CDR2 reads FQNEAQ (reference sequence). CDR3 size: 14 residues. This chain's CDR3 is CASSFSAQADTIYF. DNA of the CDR3: TGTGCCAGCAGCTTCTCCGCCCAGGCAGACACCATATATTTT. The variable domain in full, completed from reference TRBV7-9 and TRBJ1-3, reads DTGVSQNPRHKITKRGQNVTFRCDPISEHNRLYWYRQTLGQGPEFLTYFQNEAQLEKSRLLSDRFSAERPKGSFSTLEIQRTEQGDSAMYLCASSFSAQADTIYFGEGSWLTVV.

This clone was observed a few times. Additional DNA sequences in this sample encode the identical CDR3. This chain connects TRBV9 to TRBJ2-2; a possible D gene is TRBD2 (6 bases). V lost 0 bases and J lost 2, with 11 bases in between. Germline CDR1 and CDR2: SGDLS and YYNGEE. CDR3 size: 16 residues. The CDR3 region is CASSVGVSGNTGELFF. CDR3 DNA: TGTGCCAGCAGCGTAGGTGTTAGCGGAAACACCGGGGAGCTGTTTTTT.

The chain combines TRBV6-6 with TRBJ1-5; D might be TRBD1 (5 bases). Germline values: CDR1 MNHNY, CDR2 SVGAGI (reference sequence). CDR3 size: 15 residues. V gave up 2 bases and J gave up 4 bases, with 12 bases separating them. The CDR3 sequence is CASSYEGRGNQPQHF. As DNA, the CDR3 is TGTGCCAGCAGTTACGAGGGCCGGGGGAATCAGCCCCAGCATTTT.

V is TRBV29-1 and J is TRBJ1-1; tentatively, D is TRBD1 (6 bases). CDR3 size: 11 residues. The V and J ends lost 2 bases and 10 bases respectively, with 11 bases between them. Germline CDR1 and CDR2: SQVTM and ANQGSEA. CDR3 DNA sequence: TGCAGCGTTGAACAGGGGTATTCAGCTTTCTTT. The encoded protein is CSVEQGYSAFF.

The DNA for the CDR3 is TGTGCCAGCAGCTTAGGACTAGCGGGAGAGGTGTCGGTACGCGATACGCAGTATTTT. It yields the protein CASSLGLAGEVSVRDTQYF. The chain employs TRBV7-2 and TRBJ2-3; 12 nucleotides match TRBD2. The germline V gene has CDR1 SGHTA and CDR2 FQGNSA. The V and J ends lost 1 base and 6 bases, in that order; junction bases with no gene match: 14. This CDR3 contains 19 residues.

V usage is TRBV5-4 and J usage is TRBJ2-2; the match to TRBD2 covers 7 bases. Trimming took 4 bases from V and 4 from J; bases not matched to a gene: 13. Germline-derived CDR1 and CDR2 are SGHNT and YYREEE (reference sequence). The CDR3 runs to 17 residues. CDR3 nucleotides: TGTGCCAGCAGCCAAGAGGCGGTCGGGAGGAGCACCGGGGAGCTGTTTTTT. Translated, it gives CASSQEAVGRSTGELFF.

This chain joins TRBV7-7 and TRBJ2-5; D possibly corresponds to TRBD1 (6 bases). The CDR3 contains 13 residues. In germline, CDR1 is SSHAT, CDR2 FNYEAQ (reference sequence). Trimming cost V 3 bases and J 2 bases, with 7 bases left between them. The CDR3 region is CASSFTGQETQYF. In DNA, the CDR3 is TGTGCCAGCAGCTTCACAGGGCAAGAGACCCAGTACTTC.

The rearrangement links TRBV18 to TRBJ2-3; the D is unclear. This CDR3 has 16 residues. V shed 1 base and J shed 5 bases, with 16 bases lying between them. Germline loops: CDR1 KGHSH, CDR2 LQKENI. The CDR3 here is CASSPQGGPPGDTQYF. CDR3 nucleotides: TGTGCCAGCTCACCACAGGGCGGCCCACCGGGAGATACGCAGTATTTT.

V is TRBV14 and J is TRBJ1-4; D possibly corresponds to TRBD1 (5 bases). V shed 9 bases and J shed 0 bases, with 14 bases lying between them. The germline CDR1 and CDR2 sequences are SGHDN and FVKESK. The CDR3 totals 15 residues. The CDR3 is CASRRGTATNEKLFF. CDR3 DNA sequence: TGTGCCAGTCGGAGGGGAACTGCAACTAATGAAAAACTGTTTTTT. The complete variable domain, with remaining parts taken from reference TRBV14 and TRBJ1-4, reads EAGVTQFPSHSVIEKGQTVTLRCDPISGHDNLYWYRRVMGKEIKFLLHFVKESKQDESGMPNNRFLAERTGGTYSTLKVQPAELEDSGVYFCASRRGTATNEKLFFGSGTQLSVL.

The chain carries TRBV28 and TRBJ2-3; 9 nucleotides align to TRBD2. The CDR3 is 14 residues long. Trimming at V came to 5 bases and at J to 5 bases, leaving 5 bases not matched to a gene. Germline CDR1 reads MDHEN; CDR2 reads SYDVKM. CDR3 residues: CASSIAGEEDTQYF. DNA for the CDR3: TGTGCCAGCAGTATAGCGGGAGAGGAAGATACGCAGTATTTT.

The chain has TRBV9 and TRBJ1-4; 8 bases are shared with TRBD1. V was clipped by 4 bases and J by 4 bases; unmatched bases: 6. The CDR3 consists of 15 residues. Germline loops: CDR1 SGDLS, CDR2 YYNGEE. This CDR3 reads CASSTGQGGNEKLFF. CDR3 in DNA: TGTGCCAGCAGCACAGGACAGGGTGGTAATGAAAAACTGTTTTTT. Drawing the rest from reference TRBV9 and TRBJ1-4, the complete variable domain is DSGVTQTPKHLITATGQRVTLRCSPRSGDLSVYWYQQSLDQGLQFLIQYYNGEERAKGNILERFSAQQFPDLHSELNLSSLELGDSALYFCASSTGQGGNEKLFFGSGTQLSVL.

Only a few counts were recorded for this clone. J is TRBJ1-2 and V is TRBV19; no firm D call. The germline CDR1 and CDR2 sequences are LNHDA and SQIVND (reference sequence). CDR3 length: 12 amino acids. Trimming took 6 bases from V and 2 from J, leaving 7 bases between them. CDR3 nucleotides: TGTGCCAGTAGACCGGCGAACTATGGCTACACCTTC. It codes for CASRPANYGYTF. Using reference TRBV19 and TRBJ1-2 for the parts outside the CDR3, the full variable domain is DGGITQSPKYLFRKEGQNVTLSCEQNLNHDAMYWYRQDPGQGLRLIYYSQIVNDFQKGDIAEGYSVSREKKESFPLTVTSAQKNPTAFYLCASRPANYGYTFGSGTRLTVV.

V is TRBV13 and J is TRBJ2-5, with a possible D match to TRBD2 (6 bases). Near its end, the DNA agrees better with TRBJ2-7, so the J call may be wrong. The CDR3 spans 16 residues. Per germline, CDR1 PRHDT and CDR2 FYEKMQ (reference sequence). CDR3 protein: CASSFASGRLGYEQYF. The DNA for the CDR3 is TGTGCCAGCAGCTTTGCGAGCGGGCGCTTAGGCTACGAGCAGTACTTC.

Turning to this clone: It is likely a read error, because the conserved phenylalanine at the end of the CDR3 is missing. The DNA is left out, because the CDR3 cannot be placed on it with certainty; the CDR3 is given as TCRdb lists it. The V call is TRBV28, the J call TRBJ2-6; the table's D gene call, TRBD1, was not cross checked with the DNA. The CDR3 spans 13 amino acids, including both terminal residues. Germline values: CDR1 MDHEN, CDR2 SYDVKM. This CDR3 is CASSLSIRDSIIA.

The chain has TRBV27 and TRBJ2-5, with D tentatively TRBD1 (5 bases). Trimming removed 6 bases from V and 0 bases from J, with 8 bases in between. Germline loops: CDR1 MNHEY, CDR2 SMNVEV (reference sequence). The CDR3 length is 13 residues. The DNA of the CDR3 is TGTGCCAGCAGGACAGCATACCAAGAGACCCAGTACTTC. Translated: CASRTAYQETQYF.

The chain carries TRBV27 and TRBJ1-2; TRBD1 agrees at 11 bases. The V gene's germline CDR1 is MNHEY and CDR2 SMNVEV (reference sequence). The V gene end was trimmed by 5 bases and the J gene end by 0 bases; junction bases not matched to a gene: 14. The CDR3 loop spans 19 amino acids. The chain's CDR3 is CASSPRTGGAGSTNYGYTF. The DNA of the CDR3 is TGTGCCAGCAGTCCGCGGACAGGGGGCGCGGGTAGTACTAACTATGGCTACACCTTC.

The V and J genes are TRBV19 and TRBJ2-1; TRBD2 aligns across 11 bases. The CDR3 contains 17 residues. Germline CDR1 and CDR2: LNHDA and SQIVND (reference sequence). The ends lost 5 bases at V and 4 bases at J; junction bases unmatched: 10. CDR3 in amino acids: CASSSKTGTSGYNEQFF. CDR3 sequence (DNA): TGTGCCAGTAGTTCAAAAACCGGGACTAGCGGATACAATGAGCAGTTCTTC.

This clone was recorded only once. The chain joins TRBV7-7 to TRBJ2-2; 12 positions match TRBD2. Germline CDR1 is SSHAT and CDR2 is FNYEAQ (reference sequence). Germline trimming cut 5 bases from V and 2 bases from J; bases unmatched to any gene: 9. This CDR3 contains 18 residues. For the CDR3, the DNA is TGTGCCAGCAGCCCAGTTGCGGGACTAGCGGGTAACACCGGGGAGCTGTTTTTT. Protein sequence: CASSPVAGLAGNTGELFF.

J is TRBJ2-7 and V is TRBV29-1; 8 bases match TRBD1. J lost 7 bases, V lost 4 bases, and 12 bases had no gene match. Germline assignment: CDR1 SQVTM and CDR2 ANQGSEA. The CDR3 has 14 amino acids. CDR3 residues: CSVVPWAGGEEQYF. The CDR3 DNA sequence: TGCAGCGTTGTCCCGTGGGCAGGGGGCGAGGAGCAGTACTTC.

The chain combines TRBV4-1 with TRBJ2-1, with 8 positions matching TRBD2. Germline V CDR1 and CDR2: MGHRA, YSYEKL. V shed 1 base, J shed 5 bases, and the junction held 7 bases outside the gene matches. The CDR3 contains 16 residues. Written as DNA, the CDR3 is TGCGCCAGCAGCCAAGTGTTCGGGAGGGCCCACAATGAGCAGTTCTTC. Translated: CASSQVFGRAHNEQFF.

The V gene is TRBV11-2, the J gene TRBJ2-7; no clear D gene. Between the trimmed V and J ends, which lost 5 bases and 2 bases, there was a span of 22 bases. The CDR3 has 17 amino acids. Germline lookup yields CDR1 SGHAT and CDR2 FQNNGV. The CDR3: CASSPVSWLGSTYEQYF. CDR3 sequence (DNA): TGTGCCAGCAGCCCCGTCTCTTGGCTGGGTTCGACCTACGAGCAGTACTTC. The variable domain in full, with the rest retrieved from reference TRBV11-2 and TRBJ2-7, is EAGVAQSPRYKIIEKRQSVAFWCNPISGHATLYWYQQILGQGPKLLIQFQNNGVVDDSQLPKDRFSAERLKGVDSTLKIQPAKLEDSAVYLCASSPVSWLGSTYEQYFGPGTRLTVT.

V usage is TRBV5-6 and J usage is TRBJ2-5, with 9 bases matching TRBD1. V gave up 4 bases and J gave up 5 bases; unmatched junction bases: 9. This CDR3 comprises 15 residues. Germline V CDR1 and CDR2: SGHDT, YYEEEE. The chain's CDR3 is CASSQAGTGRETQYF. CDR3 bases: TGTGCCAGCAGCCAAGCCGGGACAGGGAGGGAGACCCAGTACTTC.

This chain connects TRBV7-9 to TRBJ2-7; 13 nucleotides align to TRBD2. Trimming took 5 bases from V and 2 from J; bases not matched to a gene: 6. Germline assignment: CDR1 SEHNR and CDR2 FQNEAQ (reference sequence). This CDR3 comprises 16 residues. Here the CDR3 reads CASSITTSGRTYEQYF. The CDR3 DNA reads as TGTGCCAGCAGCATAACGACTAGCGGGAGGACCTACGAGCAGTACTTC.

The chain carries TRBV30 and TRBJ1-1; 7 nucleotides align to TRBD1. This CDR3 is 15 amino acids long. The V segment lost 2 bases and the J segment 4 bases; nucleotides outside the gene matches: 10. Per the germline V gene, CDR1 is GTSNPN and CDR2 is SVGIG (reference sequence). CDR3 in DNA: TGTGCCTGGAGTCCGATCGGGACAGCCGTCACTGAAGCTTTCTTT. It is translated as CAWSPIGTAVTEAFF. Full variable domain (remainder filled in from reference TRBV30 and TRBJ1-1): SQTIHQWPATLVQPVGSPLSLECTVEGTSNPNLYWYRQAAGRGLQLLFYSVGIGQISSEVPQNLSASRPQDRQFILSSKKLLLSDSGFYLCAWSPIGTAVTEAFFGQGTRLTVV.